Shown below are 8 T cell receptor beta chains from a single sample sequenced in a study of T cells in Graves' hyperthyroidism and ophthalmopathy. Amplified TCR beta CDR3 regions derived from RNA transcripts. When the TCR CDR3 underwent first-round RT-PCR, the HTBI primer set was used. TCRdb redid the calling of the multiplex PCR reads with MiXCR, one entry per CDR3 protein. The table lists 600,000 to 750,000 distinct CDR3 sequences, around 15% of them singletons. The sample comprised blood. These receptor sequences come from a man in his forties or fifties with Graves' hyperthyroidism.

This clonotype was observed at least ten times. The chain recombines TRBV11-2 with TRBJ2-1; 9 bases map to TRBD2. Germline CDR1 reads SGHAT; CDR2 reads FQNNGV. The ends lost 0 bases at V and 5 bases at J; junction bases unmatched: 5. The CDR3 totals 16 residues. The CDR3 sequence: CASSLEGLAGHNEQFF. CDR3 nucleotide sequence: TGTGCCAGCAGCTTAGAAGGGCTAGCGGGACACAATGAGCAGTTCTTC.

This clonotype was observed at least ten times. The chain recombines TRBV12-3 or TRBV12-4 with TRBJ2-6; D call uncertain. The V end was cut by 10 bases, the J end by 4 bases, with 17 bases between. This CDR3 is built from 15 residues. The CDR3 spells CANTVWFQGANVLTF. The CDR3, as DNA: TGTGCCAACACAGTTTGGTTTCAGGGGGCCAACGTCCTGACTTTC.

Remarks on this clonotype: A much bigger clone sits one base away, suggesting this may be a read error. The rearrangement joins TRBV4-1 to TRBJ1-1; 8 nucleotides align to TRBD1. The CDR3 spans 14 residues. Unmatched junction bases numbered 2, after V lost 1 base and J lost 4 bases. Germline-derived CDR1 and CDR2 are MGHRA and YSYEKL. This chain's CDR3 is CASSQGQGITEAFF. CDR3 DNA sequence: TGCGCCAGCAGCCAAGGACAGGGGATCACTGAAGCTTTCTTT.

Only a few counts were recorded for this clonotype. This could be a read error, since a much larger clone is one nucleotide away. The rearrangement joins TRBV3-1 to TRBJ1-1, with D possibly being TRBD1 (6 bases). This CDR3 has 14 residues. Germline loops: CDR1 LGHDT, CDR2 YNNKEL (reference sequence). V lost 5 bases and J lost 1, with 11 bases in between. The CDR3 DNA reads TGTGCCAGCAGCGACCTACAGGGGAACACTGAAGCTTTCTTT. This translates into CASSDLQGNTEAFF. Filled out from reference TRBV3-1 and TRBJ1-1, the complete variable domain reads DTAVSQTPKYLVTQMGNDKSIKCEQNLGHDTMYWYKQDSKKFLKIMFSYNNKELIINETVPNRFSPKSPDKAHLNLHINSLELGDSAVYFCASSDLQGNTEAFFGQGTRLTVV.

This clonotype was seen at least ten times. This chain links TRBV11-2 with TRBJ2-7, with D perhaps matching TRBD2 (6 bases). V was clipped by 8 bases and J by 0 bases, with 17 bases between them. Per germline, CDR1 SGHAT and CDR2 FQNNGV. The CDR3 runs 15 residues. CDR3 bases: TGTGCCAGCGGGGAGGCGGAAATGGGCTCCTACGAGCAGTACTTC. Amino acids: CASGEAEMGSYEQYF.

The V call is TRBV19, the J call TRBJ1-2; 10 bases agree with TRBD1. In germline, CDR1 is LNHDA, CDR2 SQIVND (reference sequence). The CDR3 runs 14 residues. With 9 bases clipped from V and 5 bases from J, the junction kept 9 bases outside the gene matches. CDR3: CASSYEGQGYGYTF. CDR3 DNA: TGTGCCAGCAGCTACGAGGGACAGGGGTATGGCTACACCTTC. Together with reference TRBV19 and TRBJ1-2, the CDR3 gives the full variable domain: DGGITQSPKYLFRKEGQNVTLSCEQNLNHDAMYWYRQDPGQGLRLIYYSQIVNDFQKGDIAEGYSVSREKKESFPLTVTSAQKNPTAFYLCASSYEGQGYGYTFGSGTRLTVV.

This clonotype turned up a few times. This rearrangement joins TRBV6-2 or TRBV6-3 to TRBJ1-1; D is possibly TRBD1 (5 bases). V lost 0 bases to trimming and J lost 2 bases, with 31 bases between them. Germline assignment: CDR1 MNHEY and CDR2 SVGEGT. The CDR3 sequence is 22 residues long. The chain's CDR3 is CASSYSMIQRLSLGRTNTEAFF. In DNA form, the CDR3 reads TGTGCCAGCAGTTACTCGATGATTCAACGGCTCTCCCTGGGACGGACTAACACTGAAGCTTTCTTT.

This clonotype was detected ten times or more. V gene TRBV7-8 combines with J gene TRBJ2-7; no firm D call. V lost 5 bases, J lost 0 bases, and 14 bases lay in between. This CDR3 has 15 amino acids. CDR1 is SGHVS and CDR2 is FQNEAQ in the germline V gene. CDR3 DNA: TGTGCCAGCAGCCTTGAAGAGCTGAGCTCCTACGAGCAGTACTTC. Translation: CASSLEELSSYEQYF.